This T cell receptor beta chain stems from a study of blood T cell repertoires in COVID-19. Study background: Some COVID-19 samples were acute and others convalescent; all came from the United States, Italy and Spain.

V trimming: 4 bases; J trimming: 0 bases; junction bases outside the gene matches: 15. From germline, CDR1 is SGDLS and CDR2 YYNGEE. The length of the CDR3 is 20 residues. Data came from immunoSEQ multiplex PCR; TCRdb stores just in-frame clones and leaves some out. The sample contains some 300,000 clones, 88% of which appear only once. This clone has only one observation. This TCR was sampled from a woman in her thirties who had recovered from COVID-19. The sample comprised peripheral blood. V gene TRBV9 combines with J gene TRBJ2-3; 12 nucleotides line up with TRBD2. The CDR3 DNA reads TGTGCCAGCAGCCTTAGAACTAGCGGGGGGCTATTCTCTAGCACAGATACGCAGTATTTT. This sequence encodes CASSLRTSGGLFSSTDTQYF.